What follows are 12 T cell receptor beta chains derived from one specimen sequenced in a study of CD8+CD57+ T cells in acquired aplastic anemia. All patients picked for sequencing had shown, by flow cytometry, an expansion of CD8+CD57+ cells. CDR3 and TCR beta VDJ profiling relied on a genomic DNA template. Each CDR3 protein is one row after TCRdb ran MiXCR on the reads. The data hold roughly 240,000 distinct CDR3 sequences, with approximately 45% observed a single time. The sample comprised sorted CD4+, CD8+, or CD8+CD57+ T cells (not recorded which) from PBMCs. Every receptor here comes from a human donor with aplastic anemia.

Within the sample, this clonotype is medium-sized (0.01 to 0.1%). The rearrangement uses TRBV9 and TRBJ1-3; D remains unclear. Germline V gene lookup returns CDR1 SGDLS and CDR2 YYNGEE. Between the trimmed V and J ends, which lost 7 bases and 1 base, there was a span of 0 bases. The CDR3 totals 10 residues. The CDR3 nucleotides read TGTGCCAGCTCTGGAAACACCATATATTTT. Translating gives CASSGNTIYF.

J is TRBJ1-6 and V is TRBV20-1; D might be TRBD1 (5 bases). The CDR3 spans 12 residues. V dropped 0 bases and J dropped 8 bases, with 5 bases sitting between them. Germline values: CDR1 DFQATT, CDR2 SNEGSKA (reference sequence). CDR3 DNA sequence: TGCAGTGCTAGAGAGGGGGATTCACCCCTCCACTTT. It codes for CSAREGDSPLHF.

This clonotype is a singleton in its sample. Possible read error: a much larger clone is one base away. This chain uses TRBV6-1 with TRBJ1-4, with D possibly matching TRBD1 (6 bases). Trimming cost V 4 bases and J 7 bases, with 16 bases left between them. The CDR3 consists of 15 residues. Germline assignment: CDR1 MNHNS and CDR2 SASEGT. As DNA, the CDR3 is TGTGCCAGCAGTGGAGAAACAGGGAGGAGTGAAAAACTGTTTTTT. Translated: CASSGETGRSEKLFF.

The table lists this clonotype with a few counts. The germline gene is not matched at one end of the junction; a read error may be the cause. The chain carries TRBV12-3 or TRBV12-4 and TRBJ1-1; unclear D gene. This CDR3 is 11 amino acids long. The CDR3 is CASSPNTEALF. The DNA for the CDR3 is TGTGCCAGCAGTCCGAACACTGAAGCTCTCTTT.

Details on this clonotype: A much more abundant neighbour one base away suggests this may be a read error. The J gene is TRBJ2-7, the V gene TRBV9; TRBD2 agrees at 11 bases. CDR3 length equals 16 residues. Germline assignment: CDR1 SGDLS and CDR2 YYNGEE. Unmatched junction bases numbered 12, after V lost 4 bases and J lost 6 bases. CDR3 region: CASSSLWASGGREQYF. CDR3 DNA: TGTGCCAGCAGCTCCTTATGGGCTAGCGGGGGGCGCGAGCAGTACTTC.

This clonotype came up many times. The V gene is TRBV10-3, the J gene TRBJ2-1; D is perhaps TRBD1 (6 bases). The CDR3 has 15 residues. Trimming stripped 6 bases from V and 6 bases from J, with 18 bases between. Looked up from germline, CDR1 is ENHRY and CDR2 is SYGVKD. The CDR3 DNA sequence: TGTGCCATCAGGATCCCACAGGGCCGAGGCAATGAGCAGTTCTTC. Translating gives CAIRIPQGRGNEQFF.

This sequence joins TRBV7-2 and TRBJ2-7; 7 bases are a match to TRBD2. There are 15 residues in the CDR3. V trimming: 7 bases; J trimming: 9 bases; junction bases outside the gene matches: 18. CDR1 is SGHTA, CDR2 FQGNSA, per germline. Here the CDR3 reads CASNPSGGLTRGQYF. CDR3 DNA sequence: TGTGCCAGCAACCCCTCGGGGGGTCTTACCCGCGGGCAGTACTTC.

This clonotype came up many times. The V and J genes are TRBV10-3 and TRBJ1-1; 11 nucleotides match TRBD1. The J segment lost 6 bases and the V segment lost 6 bases, leaving 9 bases of the junction unmatched. Germline CDR1 and CDR2: ENHRY and SYGVKD. CDR3 size: 15 residues. CDR3: CAISGGQGARAEAFF. For the CDR3, the DNA is TGTGCCATCAGCGGAGGACAGGGGGCGCGGGCTGAAGCTTTCTTT.

In this sample, this clonotype turned up once. This may be a read error: a much more frequent sequence differs by one nucleotide. V is TRBV9 and J is TRBJ2-4; 8 positions match TRBD1. There are 15 residues in the CDR3. Germline loops: CDR1 SGDLS, CDR2 YYNGEE. CDR3 nucleotides: TGTGCCAGCAGCGTAGAAACAGGGGGACAAAACGTTCAGTACTTC. Protein product: CASSVETGGQNVQYF.

This clonotype has at least ten counts. The chain has TRBV27 and TRBJ1-2; TRBD1 aligns across 10 bases. Germline V lookup: CDR1 MNHEY, CDR2 SMNVEV (reference sequence). The trim removed 5 bases at V and 8 bases at J, leaving 8 bases unmatched. The CDR3 covers 14 residues. CDR3 in DNA: TGTGCCAGCAGTCCGGGACAGGGGCTCCAGGGCTACACCTTC. It is translated as CASSPGQGLQGYTF.

This clonotype occurred many times. The gene calls are TRBV7-9 and TRBJ1-1; D not certain. Trimming took 1 base from V and 12 from J, leaving 18 bases between them. From germline, CDR1 is SEHNR and CDR2 FQNEAQ (reference sequence). This CDR3 region has 14 residues. Here the CDR3 reads CASSLVSSTIEPFF. CDR3 bases: TGTGCCAGCAGCTTAGTTTCCTCTACCATCGAACCTTTCTTT. The complete variable domain, with remaining parts taken from reference TRBV7-9 and TRBJ1-1, reads DTGVSQNPRHKITKRGQNVTFRCDPISEHNRLYWYRQTLGQGPEFLTYFQNEAQLEKSRLLSDRFSAERPKGSFSTLEIQRTEQGDSAMYLCASSLVSSTIEPFFGQGTRLTVV.

This chain uses TRBV12-3 or TRBV12-4 with TRBJ1-6, with D possibly being TRBD1 (5 bases). CDR3 size: 14 residues. The V end was cut by 5 bases, the J end by 6 bases, with 11 bases between. CDR3 coding DNA: TGTGCCAGCAGTGTTACAGGTCCTAATTCACCCCTCCACTTT. It codes for CASSVTGPNSPLHF.